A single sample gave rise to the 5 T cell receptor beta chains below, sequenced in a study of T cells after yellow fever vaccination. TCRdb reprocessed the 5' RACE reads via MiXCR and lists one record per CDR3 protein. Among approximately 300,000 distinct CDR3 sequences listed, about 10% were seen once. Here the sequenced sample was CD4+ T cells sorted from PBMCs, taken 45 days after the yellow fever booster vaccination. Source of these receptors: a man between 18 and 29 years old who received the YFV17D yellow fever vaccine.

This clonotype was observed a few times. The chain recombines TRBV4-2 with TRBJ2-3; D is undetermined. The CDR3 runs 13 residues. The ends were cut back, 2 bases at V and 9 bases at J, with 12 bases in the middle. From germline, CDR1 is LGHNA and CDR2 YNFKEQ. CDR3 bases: TGTGCCAGCAGCCAAACGCCACCCGCGACGCAGTATTTT. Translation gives CASSQTPPATQYF.

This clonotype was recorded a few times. Here the CDR3 reads CASSPKLAVQETQYF. CDR3 nucleotide sequence: TGTGCCAGCTCACCAAAGCTAGCGGTACAAGAGACCCAGTACTTC. This chain joins TRBV18 and TRBJ2-5; 7 nucleotides agree with TRBD2. This CDR3 comprises 15 residues. Germline CDR1 is KGHSH and CDR2 is LQKENI. V shed 2 bases and J 2 bases; nucleotides not matched to a gene: 5.

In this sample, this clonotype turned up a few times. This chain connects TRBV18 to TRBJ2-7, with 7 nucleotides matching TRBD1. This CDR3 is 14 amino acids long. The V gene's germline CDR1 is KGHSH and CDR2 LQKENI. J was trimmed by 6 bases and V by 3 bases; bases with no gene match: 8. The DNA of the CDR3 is TGTGCCAGCTCACCCCAACAGGGGTCCCGCGAGCAGTACTTC. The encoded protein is CASSPQQGSREQYF.

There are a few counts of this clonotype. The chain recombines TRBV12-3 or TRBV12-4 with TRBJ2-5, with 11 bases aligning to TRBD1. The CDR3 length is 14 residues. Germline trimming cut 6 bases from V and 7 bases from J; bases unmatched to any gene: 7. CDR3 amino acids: CASSSGTGGGTQYF. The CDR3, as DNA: TGTGCCAGCAGCTCCGGGACAGGGGGGGGGACCCAGTACTTC.

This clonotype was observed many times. The CDR3 here is CASSPGTGGTGELFF. The CDR3 nucleotides are TGTGCCAGCAGCCCCGGGACAGGGGGCACCGGGGAGCTGTTTTTT. The chain has TRBV7-3 and TRBJ2-2; 11 bases are a match to TRBD1. The V gene end was trimmed by 5 bases and the J gene end by 4 bases; junction bases not matched to a gene: 3. CDR3 length equals 15 residues. The germline V gene has CDR1 SGHTA and CDR2 FQGTGA. The full variable domain, in which reference TRBV7-3 and TRBJ2-2 provide the parts outside the CDR3, is GAGVSQTPSNKVTEKGKYVELRCDPISGHTALYWYRQSLGQGPEFLIYFQGTGAADDSGLPNDRFFAVRPEGSVSTLKIQRTERGDSAVYLCASSPGTGGTGELFFGEGSRLTVL.